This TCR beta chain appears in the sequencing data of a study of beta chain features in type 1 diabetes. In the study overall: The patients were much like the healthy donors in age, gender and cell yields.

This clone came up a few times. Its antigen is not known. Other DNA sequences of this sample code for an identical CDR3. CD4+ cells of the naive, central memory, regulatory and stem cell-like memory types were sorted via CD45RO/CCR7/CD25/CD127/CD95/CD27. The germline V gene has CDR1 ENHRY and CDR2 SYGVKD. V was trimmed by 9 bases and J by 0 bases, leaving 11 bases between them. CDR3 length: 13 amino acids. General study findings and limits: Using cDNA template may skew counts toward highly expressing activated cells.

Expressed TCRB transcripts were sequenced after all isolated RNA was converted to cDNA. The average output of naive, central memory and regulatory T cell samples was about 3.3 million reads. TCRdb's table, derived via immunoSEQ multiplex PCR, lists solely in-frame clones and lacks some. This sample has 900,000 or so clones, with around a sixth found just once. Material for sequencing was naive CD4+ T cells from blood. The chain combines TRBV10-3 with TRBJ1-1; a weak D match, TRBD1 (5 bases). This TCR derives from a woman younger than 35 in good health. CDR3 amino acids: CAIRQSMNTEAFF. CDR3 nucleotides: TGTGCCATTCGACAGAGCATGAACACTGAAGCTTTCTTT.